The 21 T cell receptor beta chains presented below share a single source sample, sequenced in a study of T cell responses to AZD1222 COVID-19 vaccine. This table comes from immunoSEQ multiplex PCR, and its TCRdb copy is limited to in-frame clones, with some not included. The table lists more than 100,000 clones, 65% to 90% of them singletons, with 6.5% to 8.5% in the top ten. Here the sequenced sample was peripheral blood, taken 28 days after the second dose of the MenACWY control vaccine. The receptor source for this set is an adult who received the MenACWY meningococcal vaccine as a control.

The chain recombines TRBV24-1 with TRBJ2-3; 10 bases are a match to TRBD2. Germline V gives CDR1 KGHDR, CDR2 SFDVKD. V dropped 3 bases and J dropped 5; count of bases not matched to a gene: 10. This CDR3 contains 17 residues. The CDR3 DNA reads TGTGCCACCAGTGATCGGCGCTTTAGCGGGGGGCTAGATACGCAGTATTTT. Amino acids: CATSDRRFSGGLDTQYF.

Notes on this clone: Other DNA sequences in the same sample also yield this CDR3. The chain is built from TRBV9 and TRBJ2-3; 7 nucleotides match TRBD2. The J segment lost 3 bases and the V segment lost 0 bases, leaving 4 bases of the junction unmatched. The CDR3 is 15 amino acids. Germline-derived CDR1 and CDR2 are SGDLS and YYNGEE. In DNA form, the CDR3 reads TGTGCCAGCAGCGTAGTTGGCGGGAGTACAGATACGCAGTATTTT. Amino acids: CASSVVGGSTDTQYF.

This clone was observed a few times. This sequence joins TRBV10-3 and TRBJ1-5, with a weak D call TRBD1 (5 bases). V lost 3 bases and J 7 bases, leaving 7 bases between the germline ends. The CDR3 is 12 amino acids. Looked up from germline, CDR1 is ENHRY and CDR2 is SYGVKD. The CDR3 DNA is TGTGCCATCAGTGACAGGGACCAGCCCCAGCATTTT. Protein: CAISDRDQPQHF.

V usage is TRBV7-9 and J usage is TRBJ2-7, with D perhaps TRBD1 (5 bases). Trimming pared 6 bases from V and 3 bases from J, leaving 12 bases between. The germline V gene has CDR1 SEHNR and CDR2 FQNEAQ (reference sequence). CDR3 length: 13 amino acids. DNA for the CDR3: TGTGCCAGCAGTCCGACAGCGAGCTACGAGCAGTACTTC. It codes for CASSPTASYEQYF.

The chain recombines TRBV6-5 with TRBJ1-1; no clear D gene. Germline CDR1 MNHEY, CDR2 SVGAGI. V lost 6 bases and J 3 bases, leaving 14 bases between the germline ends. This CDR3 has 14 amino acids. The CDR3 DNA is TGTGCCAGCAGCCTGCTGGGTAAGGACACTGAAGCTTTCTTT. Its protein is CASSLLGKDTEAFF.

The chain carries TRBV5-1 and TRBJ1-1; tentative D call: TRBD1 (5 bases). The CDR3 runs to 14 residues. Germline CDR1 is SGHRS and CDR2 is YFSETQ. The V gene lost 9 bases and the J gene lost 1 base, with 16 bases spanning the gap. The CDR3 coding sequence is TGCGCCACCTCCCCGTGGGGCCGGAACACTGAAGCTTTCTTT. Its protein product is CATSPWGRNTEAFF. The variable domain in full, completed from reference TRBV5-1 and TRBJ1-1, reads KAGVTQTPRYLIKTRGQQVTLSCSPISGHRSVSWYQQTPGQGLQFLFEYFSETQRNKGNFPGRFSGRQFSNSRSEMNVSTLELGDSALYLCATSPWGRNTEAFFGQGTRLTVV.

V gene TRBV6-5 combines with J gene TRBJ2-1; D ambiguous. Trimming cost V 0 bases and J 6 bases, with 15 bases left between them. The CDR3 consists of 16 residues. The germline gives CDR1 MNHEY, CDR2 SVGAGI. The CDR3 reads CASSYSWDFGSNEQFF. The CDR3 DNA reads TGTGCCAGCAGTTACTCCTGGGATTTCGGCTCCAATGAGCAGTTCTTC.

This clone came up once. The chain has TRBV5-1 and TRBJ1-2; possibly TRBD1 for D (5 bases). The ends were cut back, 3 bases at V and 3 bases at J, with 9 bases in the middle. The CDR3 contains 13 residues. The germline CDR1 and CDR2 sequences are SGHRS and YFSETQ. CDR3: CASSWDEDYGYTF. The CDR3 DNA sequence: TGCGCCAGCAGCTGGGACGAGGACTATGGCTACACCTTC.

This chain connects TRBV6-5 to TRBJ1-6; D remains ambiguous. Germline assignment: CDR1 MNHEY and CDR2 SVGAGI. V was trimmed by 2 bases and J by 4 bases, leaving 12 bases between them. This CDR3 has 16 amino acids. The chain's CDR3 is CASSYTHLGYNSPLHF. DNA of the CDR3: TGTGCCAGCAGTTACACCCATTTGGGGTATAATTCACCCCTCCACTTT.

This chain connects TRBV24-1 to TRBJ2-3, with a tentative D call TRBD1 (6 bases). Trimming took 8 bases from V and 10 from J, leaving 15 bases between them. This CDR3 region has 12 residues. CDR1 is KGHDR, CDR2 SFDVKD, per germline. Here the CDR3 DNA reads TGTGCCACCAATCAAGGACCAGGGGCGCAGTATTTT. Its translation: CATNQGPGAQYF.

The chain employs TRBV6-5 and TRBJ2-1, with D unclear. Germline V gives CDR1 MNHEY, CDR2 SVGAGI. This CDR3 is 11 amino acids long. Trimming removed 0 bases at V and 8 bases at J, with 2 bases between. CDR3 coding DNA: TGTGCCAGCAGTTACTCTTATGAGCAGTTCTTC. This translates into CASSYSYEQFF.

The rearrangement joins TRBV19 to TRBJ1-5, with D perhaps TRBD1 (5 bases). The V end was cut by 3 bases, the J end by 5 bases, with 14 bases between. The CDR3 consists of 15 residues. Germline CDR1 reads LNHDA; CDR2 reads SQIVND (reference sequence). CDR3 region: CASSISAGRDQPQHF. CDR3 nucleotide sequence: TGTGCCAGTAGTATTTCGGCAGGGAGGGATCAGCCCCAGCATTTT.

The gene calls are TRBV6-5 and TRBJ1-1; TRBD1 aligns across 10 bases. The V and J ends lost 7 bases and 0 bases, in that order; junction bases with no gene match: 2. Germline CDR1 and CDR2: MNHEY and SVGAGI. CDR3 size: 14 residues. CDR3 bases: TGTGCCAGCATTGGGACAGGGGTGAACACTGAAGCTTTCTTT. This sequence encodes CASIGTGVNTEAFF.

This clone was counted once. V is TRBV3-1 (or the pseudogene TRBV3-2) and J is TRBJ1-1; no firm D call. CDR3 length: 13 residues. Germline assignment: CDR1 LGHDT and CDR2 YNNKEL (reference sequence). The germline V and J ends were trimmed by 4 bases and 10 bases, with 16 bases remaining between them. As DNA, the CDR3 is TGTGCCAGCAGCCCTCTAGGATCCCGGGGAGCTTTCTTT. This sequence encodes CASSPLGSRGAFF.

V is TRBV19 and J is TRBJ1-2, with 9 bases fitting TRBD1. Germline-derived CDR1 and CDR2 are LNHDA and SQIVND (reference sequence). Trimming took 4 bases from V and 3 from J; bases not matched to a gene: 3. The CDR3 runs to 14 residues. This chain's CDR3 is CASSTQGAHYGYTF. Here the CDR3 DNA reads TGTGCCAGTAGTACACAGGGGGCCCACTATGGCTACACCTTC.

The table lists this clone with a few counts. V and J are TRBV2 and TRBJ2-3; D is unresolved. The CDR3 runs to 13 residues. V dropped 5 bases and J dropped 5 bases, with 11 bases sitting between them. Per germline, CDR1 SNHLY and CDR2 FYNNEI. The CDR3 region is CASSRTVRDTQYF. In nucleotides, the CDR3 is TGTGCCAGCAGTCGGACGGTGAGAGATACGCAGTATTTT.

There are a few counts of this clone. This sequence joins TRBV21-1 and TRBJ1-3. TRBV21-1 is flagged as a pseudogene. The CDR3 totals 14 residues. Here the CDR3 DNA reads TGTGCCAGCACCTCGCGGGACACTGGAAACACCATATATTTT. It translates to CASTSRDTGNTIYF.

The chain employs TRBV5-6 and TRBJ2-2, with 9 nucleotides matching TRBD1. The CDR3 totals 13 residues. J was trimmed by 6 bases and V by 3 bases; bases with no gene match: 0. CDR1 is SGHDT, CDR2 YYEEEE, per germline. The CDR3, as DNA: TGTGCCAGCAGCTGGACAGGGGCCGGGGAGCTGTTTTTT. Amino acid sequence: CASSWTGAGELFF.

The CDR3 spells CATSQGAPGGYNSPLHF. CDR3 sequence (DNA): TGTGCCACCTCACAGGGGGCCCCCGGAGGGTATAATTCACCCCTCCACTTT. This sequence joins TRBV5-4 and TRBJ1-6; TRBD1 matches at 9 bases. The V and J ends lost 9 bases and 4 bases, in that order; junction bases with no gene match: 14. Per germline, CDR1 SGHNT and CDR2 YYREEE (reference sequence). This CDR3 contains 17 residues.

This clone has more than one count but fewer than ten. CDR3 sequence (DNA): TGTGCCAGCAGGGGAACAGGGGTGAATCAGCCCCAGCATTTT. Its protein product is CASRGTGVNQPQHF. J is TRBJ1-5 and V is TRBV2; 7 bases agree with TRBD1. J was trimmed by 4 bases and V by 6 bases; bases with no gene match: 6. Germline V lookup: CDR1 SNHLY, CDR2 FYNNEI. The CDR3 totals 14 residues.

This CDR3 reads CASSLYGGATNEKLFF. The CDR3 DNA is TGTGCCAGCAGTTTATATGGGGGGGCAACTAATGAAAAACTGTTTTTT. V gene TRBV28 combines with J gene TRBJ1-4; tentatively, D is TRBD1 (5 bases). CDR3 size: 16 residues. The V gene lost 1 base and the J gene lost 0 bases, with 9 bases spanning the gap. CDR1 MDHEN and CDR2 SYDVKM come from the germline V gene.